This T cell receptor beta chain was recovered during a study of fetal regulatory T cell absence and autoimmunity (dated by TCRdb to about 2017). With regard to the full study: Exocrine pancreas autoimmunity was seen in the IPEX patients without clinical diabetes.

Genomic DNA from frozen pancreas tissue was processed for repertoire sequencing. Genomic DNA, about 1.9-3.1 ug, was extracted from umbilical cord blood or frozen pancreas using the DNeasy Blood and Tissue Kit. What the research found in general, with its limitations: Cord blood and pancreas had broadly similar TRB gene family usage, resembling published neonatal and adult repertoires. Significant oligoclonal enrichment of the TCR compartment was observed in pancreas versus cord blood, with some top clones enriched more than 100-fold. The oligoclonal enrichment was interpreted as supporting antigen-driven autoimmunity in the pancreas before birth in IPEX syndrome.

Cut back by 6 bases and 8 bases, the V and J ends lie 9 bases apart. As encoded in the germline V gene (reference sequence), CDR1 is WNHNN while CDR2 is SYGVQD. Spanning cysteine to phenylalanine, the CDR3 consists of 11 amino acids. Here the CDR3 DNA is all that survives: 33 bases in frame from base 1. On the immunoSEQ human TCRbeta survey platform, TCRbeta CDR3 regions were amplified and barcoded with a two-step multiplex PCR. Illumina instruments were used to sequence the libraries, and IgH from the same samples was sequenced in parallel. Per the authors' processing: Raw reads were filtered against IMGT V, D, J definitions and were binned using a nearest-neighbor algorithm so that PCR and sequencing errors were removed. Clones were defined as identical nucleotide sequences, and differential abundance between tissues was assessed by per-clone Fisher exact tests with a pFDR threshold of p<0.01. Clones with frequencies too low for statistical inference were excluded by a minimum inclusion filter of 10 in either sample. The immunoSEQ Analyzer was used for pairwise clonal comparisons, and IMGT tools were used to assess gene family usage. TCRdb's version of the immuneACCESS table is confined to in-frame rearrangements and falls short of the full clone set. An unresolved V gene accounts for under half of the shortfall where checked; the remainder is of unknown origin. V and J calls and clone size follow that table, whereas D and trimming were derived from the DNA. The sample includes around 100,000 clones, with about three quarters observed a single time. The ten largest clones represent about 2.1% of the sample.

Concerning this clone: The clone's antigen remains unknown. No much larger clone exists at a distance of one base, and base qualities are not known.

The sequence was obtained from a male donor with IPEX syndrome. Sequenced input: pancreas tissue. The chain links TRBV10-1 with TRBJ2-3; no D gene is confidently identified. In nucleotide form, the sequence is TGCGCCAGCAGCGACTCGGGTACGCAGTATTTT. This encodes CASSDSGTQYF.